This T cell receptor beta chain originates from a study of regulatory T cells in long-lasting Graves disease. General observations from the study: Examination was confined to peripheral blood, excluding thyroid tissue.

Time point specified: newly diagnosed GD, antithyroid drugs for less than 3 months. After RNA was extracted from PBMCs, the TCR library was made from it. The authors built TCR beta libraries using iRepertoire HTBI primers and Arm-PCR of CDR3 regions. TCRdb recomputed calls from the multiplex PCR reads with MiXCR, one row per CDR3 protein. The sample records roughly 410,000 distinct CDR3 sequences, approximately 15% being singletons. This clonotype was counted ten times or more. Its antigen is not known. The junction shows a germline mismatch at one end, possibly a read error. Germline V gene lookup returns CDR1 DFQATT and CDR2 SNEGSKA (reference sequence). This CDR3 is 11 amino acids long. These data also featured in a second study, about T cells in Graves' hyperthyroidism and ophthalmopathy.

The receptor comes from a woman aged 40 to 49 with Graves disease. The V gene is TRBV20-1, the J gene TRBJ2-3, with no clear D. The input for sequencing was peripheral blood mononuclear cells (PBMCs), taken at new diagnosis, from a patient treated with antithyroid drugs. CDR3: CSTASIDTQYF. The CDR3 region has the DNA TGCAGTACGGCCAGCATAGATACGCAGTATTTT.